Shown below are 13 T cell receptor beta chains from a single sample sequenced in a study of chemoradiotherapy in HPV16-positive cancers. Method: immunoSEQ multiplex PCR; TCRdb's copy keeps in-frame clones and lacks some. The sample records about 39,000 clones, roughly 77% being singletons. The sample consisted of blood, taken from a patient who underwent chemoradiotherapy. The source of these receptors is a human donor with HPV-associated anogenital cancer.

The rearrangement links TRBV10-3 to TRBJ2-2; D gene ambiguous. Trimming took 3 bases from V and 1 from J, leaving 9 bases between them. The germline gives CDR1 ENHRY, CDR2 SYGVKD. This CDR3 region has 15 residues. CDR3 sequence: CAISEDLLNTGELFF. The CDR3 DNA reads as TGTGCCATCAGTGAAGACCTCCTGAACACCGGGGAGCTGTTTTTT.

This sequence joins TRBV2 and TRBJ1-5, with 8 bases matching TRBD1. In germline, CDR1 is SNHLY, CDR2 FYNNEI. This CDR3 is 15 amino acids long. The trim removed 4 bases at V and 7 bases at J, leaving 9 bases unmatched. The CDR3 here is CASSATQGAIQPQHF. CDR3 bases: TGTGCCAGCAGTGCGACGCAGGGGGCGATCCAGCCCCAGCATTTT. Based on the CDR3 plus reference TRBV2 and TRBJ1-5, the full variable domain is EPEVTQTPSHQVTQMGQEVILRCVPISNHLYFYWYRQILGQKVEFLVSFYNNEISEKSEIFDDQFSVERPDGSNFTLKIRSTKLEDSAMYFCASSATQGAIQPQHFGDGTRLSIL.

The chain carries TRBV5-1 and TRBJ2-5; 8 bases fit TRBD2. CDR1 and CDR2 (germline): SGHRS, YFSETQ. The CDR3 sequence is 15 residues long. After removal of 4 bases from V and 2 bases from J, the junction contained 7 bases not matched to a gene. The CDR3 protein is CASSLGTRHQETQYF. The CDR3 bases are TGCGCCAGCAGCCTTGGGACTAGGCATCAAGAGACCCAGTACTTC.

The gene calls are TRBV2 and TRBJ2-5, with D hard to call. With 8 bases removed from V and 5 bases from J, the gap between germline ends came to 6 bases. CDR3 size: 10 residues. Germline loops: CDR1 SNHLY, CDR2 FYNNEI. The CDR3 sequence: CASRRETQYF. CDR3 DNA sequence: TGTGCCAGCCGTCGCGAGACCCAGTACTTC.

V usage is TRBV19 and J usage is TRBJ2-2; weak D call: TRBD2 (5 bases). V lost 10 bases, J lost 0 bases, and 18 bases lay in between. The CDR3 spans 16 residues. The germline CDR1 and CDR2 sequences are LNHDA and SQIVND (reference sequence). CDR3 DNA: TGTGCCACCAGGAGCGGCGTCAGCTCGAACACCGGGGAGCTGTTTTTT. Protein: CATRSGVSSNTGELFF.

This clone came up once. The V gene is TRBV18, the J gene TRBJ1-1; 7 bases map to TRBD1. J was trimmed by 7 bases and V by 0 bases; bases with no gene match: 23. The CDR3 contains 20 residues. From germline, CDR1 is KGHSH and CDR2 LQKENI. The CDR3 bases are TGTGCCAGCTCACCACCCCCCGGACAGGCTTCCTATTACCTGGAGGGTGAAGCTTTCTTT. Protein: CASSPPPGQASYYLEGEAFF.

V usage is TRBV5-1 and J usage is TRBJ1-3, with TRBD1 matching 7 bases. CDR3 length: 14 amino acids. Germline loops: CDR1 SGHRS, CDR2 YFSETQ. Trimming took 4 bases from V and 7 from J; bases not matched to a gene: 8. The CDR3 loop is CASSTATGTNTIYF. The DNA of the CDR3 is TGCGCCAGCAGCACCGCGACAGGGACGAACACCATATATTTT.

In this sample, this clone is medium-sized. The V call is TRBV5-6, the J call TRBJ1-1; 10 bases match TRBD1. In germline, CDR1 is SGHDT, CDR2 YYEEEE. The junction had 4 bases not matched to a gene; V was cut back by 4 bases and J by 7 bases. The CDR3 sequence is 13 residues long. Here the CDR3 reads CASSPGTGVEAFF. The CDR3 bases are TGTGCCAGCAGCCCCGGGACAGGGGTTGAAGCTTTCTTT.

This clone has just one count. This chain joins TRBV4-1 and TRBJ1-2; D unresolved. The CDR3 totals 14 residues. V dropped 1 base and J dropped 3 bases, with 9 bases sitting between them. Germline V CDR1 and CDR2: MGHRA, YSYEKL. In DNA form, the CDR3 reads TGCGCCAGCAGCCAAGCGTACGGGTACTATGGCTACACCTTC. Its protein is CASSQAYGYYGYTF.

This chain uses TRBV27 with TRBJ1-2, with TRBD1 identical over 7 bases. The CDR3 runs 15 residues. Trimming cost V 0 bases and J 2 bases; bases outside gene matches: 3. Germline CDR1 reads MNHEY; CDR2 reads SMNVEV (reference sequence). The CDR3 spells CASSLSTGQNYGYTF. In DNA, the CDR3 is TGTGCCAGCAGTTTATCGACGGGACAGAACTATGGCTACACCTTC.

The chain has TRBV5-1 and TRBJ2-3; 9 bases line up with TRBD1. The V gene's germline CDR1 is SGHRS and CDR2 YFSETQ. CDR3 size: 16 residues. The V segment lost 3 bases and the J segment 2 bases; nucleotides outside the gene matches: 7. In nucleotides, the CDR3 is TGCGCCAGCAGCTGGCCGGGACAGGGTTTCACAGATACGCAGTATTTT. Protein: CASSWPGQGFTDTQYF.

This chain joins TRBV19 and TRBJ2-3; 7 bases fit TRBD1. The CDR3 is 16 amino acids. Germline V gene sequence: CDR1 LNHDA, CDR2 SQIVND (reference sequence). The trim removed 4 bases at V and 2 bases at J, leaving 9 bases unmatched. The CDR3 is CASSTPGQANTDTQYF. CDR3 nucleotide sequence: TGTGCCAGTAGTACCCCAGGACAGGCGAACACAGATACGCAGTATTTT.

V and J are TRBV5-1 and TRBJ1-1; 7 nucleotides agree with TRBD1. The CDR3 extends over 19 amino acids. CDR1 is SGHRS and CDR2 is YFSETQ in the germline V gene. The junction had 15 bases not matched to a gene; V was cut back by 1 base and J by 0 bases. CDR3 DNA sequence: TGCGCCAGCAGCTTGAAATTAGGGGGCTATCAAAACATGAACACTGAAGCTTTCTTT. Its translation: CASSLKLGGYQNMNTEAFF.